This T cell receptor (beta chain) is drawn from a study of blood T cell repertoires in COVID-19. Background on the study: The United States, Italy and Spain provided the acute and convalescent COVID-19 samples. From T cells, B-cell-depleted T cells, or PBMCs came the material, which was cDNA or gDNA.

Study processing details: For nucleated cells, counts were estimated from reference gene primer amplification. The assay was immunoSEQ multiplex PCR, and TCRdb's table has in-frame clones only and misses some. V and J calls and clone size are as listed in that table; D and trimming were resolved from the DNA. The data show some 200,000 clones, with about 80% seen just once and about an eighth held by the top ten. Germline-derived CDR1 and CDR2 are LNHDA and SQIVND (reference sequence). This CDR3 comprises 13 residues. The V gene lost 5 bases and the J gene lost 6 bases, with 14 bases spanning the gap.

Sequencing was performed on peripheral blood. The rearrangement joins TRBV19 to TRBJ2-7; D is unresolved. This TCR came from a man younger than 45 with active or convalescent COVID-19. Here the CDR3 reads CASSPTPASEQYF. The CDR3 DNA follows: TGTGCCAGTAGTCCTACCCCCGCATCCGAGCAGTACTTC.